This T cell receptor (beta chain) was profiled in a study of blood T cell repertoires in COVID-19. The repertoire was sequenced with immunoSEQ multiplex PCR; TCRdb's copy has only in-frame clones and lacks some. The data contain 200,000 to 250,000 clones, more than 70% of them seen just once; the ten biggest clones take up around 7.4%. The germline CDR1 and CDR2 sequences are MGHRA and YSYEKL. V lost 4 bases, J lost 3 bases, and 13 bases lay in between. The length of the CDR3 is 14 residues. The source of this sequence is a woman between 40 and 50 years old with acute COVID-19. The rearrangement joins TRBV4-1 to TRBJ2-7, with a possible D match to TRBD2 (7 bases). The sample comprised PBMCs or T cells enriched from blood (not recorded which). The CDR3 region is CASSPRGGGYEQYF. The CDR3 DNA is TGCGCCAGCAGCCCCCGGGGAGGGGGCTACGAGCAGTACTTC.